In this sample, the clone carrying this T cell receptor beta chain turned up many times. As yet, its antigen is unknown. This CDR3 is built from 12 residues. The germline V gene has CDR1 MNHEY and CDR2 SMNVEV (reference sequence). Trimming took off 10 bases at V and 2 bases at J, with 10 bases between the two ends. Making the TCR beta libraries involved quantitative 5'-RACE with molecular barcodes. A single record per CDR3 protein comes from TCRdb applying MiXCR to the 5' RACE reads. The sample holds around 770,000 distinct CDR3 sequences, about 12% seen once. This specimen belongs to a study of CD8 T cells in ankylosing spondylitis. Points from the study as a whole: Researchers reportedly found disease-linked clones significantly enriched in matched ankylosing spondylitis synovial fluid. A subset of motif variants has previously been described in the synovial fluid and blood of reactive arthritis. Disease-linked clones bore a CD8+ phenotype, appearing relatively rarely in peripheral blood. Made up of about eight highly homologous variants, a TCR beta motif appeared characteristic of ankylosing spondylitis blood.

The J gene is TRBJ2-3, the V gene TRBV27, with D possibly TRBD2 on 5 matching bases. Sequencing used blood, either unsorted or a sorted T cell fraction (not recorded which). This TCR came from a male donor with ankylosing spondylitis. The CDR3 DNA reads TGTGCCATCGAGGGCGACACAGATACGCAGTATTTT. This sequence encodes CAIEGDTDTQYF.